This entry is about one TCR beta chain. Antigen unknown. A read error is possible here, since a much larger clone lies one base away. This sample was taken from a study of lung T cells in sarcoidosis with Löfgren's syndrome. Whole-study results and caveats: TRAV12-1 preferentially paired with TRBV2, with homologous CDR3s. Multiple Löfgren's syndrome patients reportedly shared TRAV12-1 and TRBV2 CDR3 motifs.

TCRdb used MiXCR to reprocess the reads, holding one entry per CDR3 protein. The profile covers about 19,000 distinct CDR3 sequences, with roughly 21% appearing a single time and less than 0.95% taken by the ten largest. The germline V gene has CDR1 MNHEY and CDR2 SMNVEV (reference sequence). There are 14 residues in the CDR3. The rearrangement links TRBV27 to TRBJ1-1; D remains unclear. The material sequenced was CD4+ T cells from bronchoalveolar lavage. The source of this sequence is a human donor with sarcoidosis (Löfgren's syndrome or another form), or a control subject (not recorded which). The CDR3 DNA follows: TGTGCCGGCAGTTTAAGGGCCATCAACACTGAAGCTTTCTTT. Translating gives CAGSLRAINTEAFF.